This is a list of T cell receptor beta chains from one sample in a study of blood T cell repertoires in COVID-19. Using immunoSEQ multiplex PCR, the repertoire was profiled, and TCRdb retains in-frame clones only, with some absent. The sample lists around 99,000 clones; approximately 90% were seen once. Sequenced material: peripheral blood. These receptors came from a man aged 45 to 65 with active or convalescent COVID-19. Each CDR3 is given with its conserved first and last residue. The D gene is left open where the match is weak. Where a row states a size, it is once, few, many or the class of an expanded clone; other rows omit it.

>.|.|TRBJ2-6|14|TRBV30
CAWSPGWGANVLTF
TGTGCCTGGAGTCCAGGGTGGGGGGCCAACGTCCTGACTTTC
>.|.|TRBJ2-5|15|TRBV7-7
CASSLGQDPWETQYF
TGTGCCAGCAGCTTAGGACAGGACCCTTGGGAGACCCAGTACTTC
>.|.|TRBJ2-5|14|TRBV5-1
CASSLRRAEETQYF
TGCGCCAGCAGCTTGCGGAGGGCGGAAGAGACCCAGTACTTC
>.|.|TRBJ1-2|17|TRBV15
CATSRLQLTTAPRGYTF
TGTGCCACCAGCAGACTTCAACTTACGACAGCCCCTAGGGGCTACACCTTC
>.|.|TRBJ2-1|16|TRBV27
CASSLLTARGYNEQFF
TGTGCCAGCAGTCTACTAACTGCCCGGGGGTACAATGAGCAGTTCTTC
>.|.|TRBJ1-4|16|TRBV19
CASSPGADLTNEKLFF
TGTGCCAGTAGTCCAGGGGCAGACTTGACTAATGAAAAACTGTTTTTT
>TRBD1|.|TRBJ1-5|15|TRBV2
CASSEGRGPNQPQHF
TGTGCCAGCAGTGAAGGAAGGGGGCCAAATCAGCCCCAGCATTTT
>TRBD2|.|TRBJ2-1|11|TRBV20-1
CSKLAAIEQFF
TGCTCTAAACTAGCGGCAATCGAGCAGTTCTTC
>.|few|TRBJ2-1|16|TRBV7-9
CASSLAGKPRRNEQFF
TGTGCCAGCAGCTTAGCCGGAAAGCCCCGGAGGAATGAGCAGTTCTTC
>TRBD1|once|TRBJ2-7|15|TRBV5-6
CASSPFGTDSYEQYF
TGTGCCAGCAGCCCATTCGGGACAGACTCCTACGAGCAGTACTTC
>.|.|TRBJ2-1|13|TRBV5-4
CASNKRAGNEQFF
TGTGCCAGCAATAAGCGGGCGGGCAATGAGCAGTTCTTC
>.|.|TRBJ2-3|19|TRBV6-2/TRBV6-3
CASSYSKARRTQRGDTQYF
TGTGCCAGCAGTTACTCGAAAGCTCGGAGGACTCAGCGTGGAGATACGCAGTATTTT
>.|once|TRBJ1-1|14|TRBV6-5
CASSTQTGNTEAFF
TGTGCCAGCAGTACCCAGACAGGGAACACTGAAGCTTTCTTT
>.|.|TRBJ2-7|15|TRBV6-5
CASSYSGGRTYEQYF
TGTGCCAGCAGTTACTCTGGGGGGAGGACCTACGAGCAGTACTTC
>TRBD1|.|TRBJ1-2|15|TRBV5-1
CASSSQTGGNYGYTF
TGCGCCAGCAGCTCGCAAACAGGGGGGAACTATGGCTACACCTTC
>.|.|TRBJ2-3|13|TRBV19
CASSAGVTDTQYF
TGTGCCAGTAGTGCGGGTGTCACAGATACGCAGTATTTT
>TRBD2|once|TRBJ2-1|17|TRBV7-8
CASSQGRGSGTYNEQFF
TGTGCCAGCAGCCAAGGCCGGGGTAGCGGGACCTACAATGAGCAGTTCTTC
>.|.|TRBJ2-1|17|TRBV7-2
CASSLDLSLRWNDEQFF
TGTGCCAGCAGCTTAGACCTCTCCCTCAGGTGGAACGATGAGCAGTTCTTC
>.|.|TRBJ1-1|14|TRBV5-5
CASSPTSRNTEAFF
TGTGCCAGCAGCCCGACAAGCCGGAACACTGAAGCTTTCTTT
>.|.|TRBJ2-3|15|TRBV11-2
CASSLTGGLMDTQYF
TGTGCCAGCAGCTTGACAGGCGGGTTAATGGATACGCAGTATTTT
>.|.|TRBJ2-7|12|TRBV14
CASSPGPYEQYF
TGTGCCAGCAGCCCCGGTCCGTACGAGCAGTACTTC
>.|.|TRBJ2-1|15|TRBV28
CASSLDLSSYNEQFF
TGTGCCAGCAGCCTTGACTTGAGCTCCTACAATGAGCAGTTCTTC
>TRBD1|.|TRBJ1-1|16|TRBV18
CASSPTGRGQEAPPFF
TGTGCCAGCTCACCAACGGGCAGGGGGCAAGAAGCCCCCCCTTTCTTT
>.|once|TRBJ2-3|16|TRBV7-9
CASSFRSGESTDTQYF
TGTGCCAGCAGCTTTCGATCGGGGGAAAGCACAGATACGCAGTATTTT
>.|once|TRBJ2-1|16|TRBV5-1
CASSRTGTQSYNEQFF
TGCGCCAGCAGCAGAACCGGGACTCAGTCCTACAATGAGCAGTTCTTC
>.|.|TRBJ1-2|16|TRBV18
CASSPMDDGGSYGYTF
TGTGCCAGCTCACCAATGGATGACGGAGGGAGCTATGGCTACACCTTC
>TRBD2|.|TRBJ2-2|14|TRBV7-6
CASGGTSGTGELFF
TGTGCCAGCGGGGGGACTAGCGGGACCGGGGAGCTGTTTTTT
>TRBD1|.|TRBJ1-1|18|TRBV11-2
CASSLSGTGGAGNTEAFF
TGTGCCAGCAGCTTATCCGGGACAGGGGGCGCCGGGAACACTGAAGCTTTCTTT
>TRBD2|.|TRBJ2-1|12|TRBV5-1
CASSLEGLVLIF
TGCGCCAGCAGCTTGGAGGGACTAGTTTTGATCTTC
>TRBD1|.|TRBJ2-7|15|TRBV24-1
CATSDSGTGYYEQYF
TGTGCCACCAGTGATTCGGGGACAGGGTACTACGAGCAGTACTTC
>TRBD1|.|TRBJ2-1|14|TRBV2
CASPGGTGGNEQFF
TGTGCCAGCCCCGGAGGGACAGGGGGGAATGAGCAGTTCTTC
>.|.|TRBJ2-3|16|TRBV5-4
CASSTPAGLAPDTQYF
TGTGCCAGCAGCACCCCGGCCGGCCTAGCCCCAGATACGCAGTATTTT
>.|.|TRBJ1-2|13|TRBV6-5
CASSYSNSYGYTF
TGTGCCAGCAGTTACTCGAACAGTTACGGCTACACCTTC
>.|.|TRBJ1-3|16|TRBV2
CASSLDRIYSGNTIYF
TGTGCCAGCAGCCTAGACCGAATCTACTCTGGAAACACCATATATTTT
>.|.|TRBJ1-4|15|TRBV19
CASSGGTATNEKLFF
TGTGCCAGTTCGGGGGGGACCGCAACTAATGAAAAACTGTTTTTT
>TRBD2|.|TRBJ2-3|16|TRBV5-1
CASSSGLAGVTDTQYF
TGCGCCAGCAGCTCAGGACTAGCGGGAGTTACAGATACGCAGTATTTT
>TRBD1|once|TRBJ1-3|14|TRBV4-1
CASSQPTGKNTIYF
TGCGCCAGCAGCCAACCGACAGGGAAGAACACCATATATTTT
>TRBD2|.|TRBJ2-5|16|TRBV7-6
CASSAGAGGSGETQYF
TGTGCCAGCAGCGCTGGGGCGGGAGGATCGGGAGAGACCCAGTACTTC
>TRBD2|.|TRBJ2-7|11|TRBV19
CASRSGDEQYF
TGTGCCAGTAGGAGCGGGGACGAGCAGTACTTC
>TRBD2|few|TRBJ2-4|16|TRBV9
CASSPRTSGRGNIQYF
TGTGCCAGCAGCCCTAGGACTAGCGGGAGGGGAAACATTCAGTACTTC
>.|once|TRBJ2-5|14|TRBV6-5
CASSYLGLQETQYF
TGTGCCAGCAGTTACTTGGGACTTCAAGAGACCCAGTACTTC
>TRBD1|.|TRBJ1-6|14|TRBV11-2
CASNRQGSDSPLHF
TGTGCCAGCAACAGACAGGGATCGGATTCACCCCTCCACTTT
>TRBD1|.|TRBJ1-5|17|TRBV5-6
CASSSGTGFDLSQPQHF
TGTGCCAGCAGCTCCGGGACAGGCTTCGATTTAAGCCAGCCCCAGCATTTT
>.|once|TRBJ1-3|14|TRBV13
CASSRRGNRGAIYF
TGTGCCAGCAGCCGGAGGGGCAATCGAGGAGCCATATATTTT
>TRBD1|.|TRBJ1-2|16|TRBV7-8
CASSLGSGTGIYGYTF
TGTGCCAGCAGCTTAGGGTCCGGGACAGGGATCTATGGCTACACCTTC
>TRBD1|.|TRBJ2-1|14|TRBV10-2
CASSERQGANEQFF
TGCGCCAGCAGTGAGCGACAGGGGGCGAATGAGCAGTTCTTC